One and the same sample provided the 2 T cell receptor beta chains below, sequenced in a study of vaccination effects on CD4 cells after COVID-19. In the ViraFEST assay, antigen-specific CD4+ clonotypes were identified by expansion after peptide-pool stimulation. Following culture for around 9 days, CD4+ T cells were isolated. The person had a PCR-confirmed SARS-CoV-2 infection during March to December 2020. Each participant was administered two doses of either the BNT162b2 or the mRNA-1273 vaccine. For these receptors, no antigen is known. Repertoires were generated with immunoSEQ multiplex PCR, while TCRdb's copy carries only in-frame clones and drops some. The sample gives more than 15,000 clones, nearly 75% of which show up once; around a fifth is in the top ten. Specimen: CD4+ T cells from PBMCs cultured with SARS-CoV-2 spike peptides, collected after COVID-19 vaccination. These receptors all stem from a human donor who had a prior SARS-CoV-2 infection.

CDR3 DNA: TGTGCCAGCAGCCGACAGGGGAGCAATCAGCCCCAGCATTTT. Amino acid sequence: CASSRQGSNQPQHF. J is TRBJ1-5 and V is TRBV3-1 (or the pseudogene TRBV3-2); 8 bases match TRBD1. Looked up from germline, CDR1 is LGHDT and CDR2 is YNNKEL (reference sequence). The CDR3 length is 14 residues. J lost 1 base, V lost 4 bases, and 0 bases had no gene match.

The rearrangement uses TRBV12-5 and TRBJ1-2, with D unresolved. The V end lost 2 bases, the J end lost 8 bases, and 15 bases lay between the germline ends. Germline-derived CDR1 and CDR2 are LGHNT and FRNRAP. CDR3 length equals 14 residues. The CDR3 DNA follows: TGTGCTAGTGGTTTGACCCCGCGCCGGATCGGCTACACCTTC. Translated, it gives CASGLTPRRIGYTF.